Below, one T cell receptor (beta chain) is given with its context. Its cognate antigen is unknown. CD45RO-negative, CCR7-selected cells formed the naive CD8 fraction, which excluded terminally differentiated effector memory CD45RA+ cells. All the donors were Caucasian adults who lived in Nashville, Tennessee. These data come from a study of shared clonotypes between healthy human individuals. Study-wide results and limits: Rarefaction demonstrated incomplete sorted-subset sequencing despite large depth.

Clones were sequenced by immunoSEQ multiplex PCR, and TCRdb holds only the in-frame ones, with some missing. This table has hundreds of thousands of clones, approximately 96% appearing once. Sequencing was done on a sample of naive CD8+ T cells sorted from blood. The sequence was collected from a woman in her 30s in good health.

As DNA, the CDR3 is TGTGCCAGCAGCTCTAGCGGGACAGATATCTATGGCTACACCTTC. Translating it yields CASSSSGTDIYGYTF. The rearrangement joins TRBV7-9 to TRBJ1-2; 7 bases agree with TRBD1. Germline CDR1 is SEHNR and CDR2 is FQNEAQ (reference sequence). V was clipped by 4 bases and J by 4 bases; unmatched bases: 9. The CDR3 is made up of 15 amino acids.